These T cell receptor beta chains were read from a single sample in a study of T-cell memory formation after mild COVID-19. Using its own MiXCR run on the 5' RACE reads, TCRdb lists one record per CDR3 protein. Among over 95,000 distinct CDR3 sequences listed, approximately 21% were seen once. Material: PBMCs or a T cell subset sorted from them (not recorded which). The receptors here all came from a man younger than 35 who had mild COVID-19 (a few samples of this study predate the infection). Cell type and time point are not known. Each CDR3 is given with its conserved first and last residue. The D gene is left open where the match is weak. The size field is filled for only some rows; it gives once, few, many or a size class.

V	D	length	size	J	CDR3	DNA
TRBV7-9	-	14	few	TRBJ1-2	CASSLAGSVYGYTF	TGTGCCAGCAGCTTAGCCGGGTCAGTGTATGGCTACACCTTC
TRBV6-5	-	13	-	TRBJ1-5	CASSQGGGQPQHF	TGTGCCAGCAGCCAGGGAGGGGGTCAGCCCCAGCATTTT
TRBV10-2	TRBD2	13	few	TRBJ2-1	CASSASGGNEQFF	TGCGCCAGCAGTGCTAGCGGGGGCAATGAGCAGTTCTTC
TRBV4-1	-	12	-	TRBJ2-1	CASSNVRNEQFF	TGCGCCAGCAGCAATGTCCGGAATGAGCAGTTCTTC
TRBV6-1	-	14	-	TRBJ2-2	CASSEWGPTGELFF	TGTGCCAGCAGTGAATGGGGGCCCACCGGGGAGCTGTTTTTT
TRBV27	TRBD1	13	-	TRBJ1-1	CASSPPTGAEAFF	TGTGCCAGCAGTCCCCCCACAGGGGCTGAAGCTTTCTTT
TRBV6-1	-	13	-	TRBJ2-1	CASSAGVVDEQFF	TGTGCCAGCAGTGCCGGGGTAGTGGATGAGCAGTTCTTC
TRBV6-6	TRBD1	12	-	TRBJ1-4	CASSYRDRELFF	TGTGCCAGCAGTTATAGGGACAGGGAACTGTTTTTT
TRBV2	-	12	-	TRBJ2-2	CASSVSDGELFF	TGTGCCAGCAGTGTGTCGGACGGGGAGCTGTTTTTT
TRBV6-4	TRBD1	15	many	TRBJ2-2	CASSDGRGHSGELFF	TGTGCCAGCAGTGACGGCAGGGGGCATTCCGGGGAGCTGTTTTTT
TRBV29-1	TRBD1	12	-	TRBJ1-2	CSVEDRGTGYTF	TGCAGCGTTGAGGACAGGGGAACCGGCTACACCTTC
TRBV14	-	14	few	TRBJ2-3	CASSLSGYTDTQYF	TGTGCCAGCAGCCTAAGCGGCTACACAGATACGCAGTATTTT
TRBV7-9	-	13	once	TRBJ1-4	CASVGAIGEKLFF	TGTGCCAGCGTTGGGGCGATAGGAGAAAAACTGTTTTTT
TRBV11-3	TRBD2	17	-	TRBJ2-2	CASSPGTSGLNTGELFF	TGTGCCAGCAGCCCTGGGACTAGCGGGTTGAACACCGGGGAGCTGTTTTTT
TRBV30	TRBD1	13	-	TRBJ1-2	CAWSRQGHDGYTF	TGTGCCTGGAGTCGACAGGGTCACGATGGCTACACCTTC
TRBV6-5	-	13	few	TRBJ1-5	CASSSYSNQPQHF	TGTGCCAGCAGTTCTTATAGCAATCAGCCCCAGCATTTT
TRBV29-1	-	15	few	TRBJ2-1	CSAGRGGVAYNEQFF	TGCAGCGCAGGGAGGGGGGGAGTAGCCTACAATGAGCAGTTCTTC
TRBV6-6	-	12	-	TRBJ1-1	CASHNGASEAFF	TGTGCCAGCCATAATGGCGCGTCTGAAGCTTTCTTT
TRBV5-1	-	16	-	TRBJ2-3	CASSLAGTTPGDTQYF	TGCGCCAGCAGCTTGGCCGGGACAACTCCGGGAGATACGCAGTATTTT
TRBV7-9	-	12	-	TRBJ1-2	CASSPDRRGYTF	TGTGCCAGCAGCCCCGACCGACGGGGCTACACCTTC
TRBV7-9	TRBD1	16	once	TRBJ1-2	CASSEGDRGKYYGYTF	TGTGCCAGCAGCGAAGGGGACAGGGGCAAATACTATGGCTACACCTTC
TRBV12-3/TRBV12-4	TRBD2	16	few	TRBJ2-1	CASSSVGRGDYNEQFF	TGTGCCAGCAGTTCCGTTGGGCGGGGGGACTACAATGAGCAGTTCTTC
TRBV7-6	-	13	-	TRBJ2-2	CASSLNGAGELFF	TGTGCCAGCAGCTTAAACGGGGCCGGGGAGCTGTTTTTT
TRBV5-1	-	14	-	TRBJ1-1	CASSLWQGNTEAFF	TGCGCCAGCAGCTTGTGGCAGGGGAACACTGAAGCTTTCTTT
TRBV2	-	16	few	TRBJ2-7	CASSELRTRTPYEQYF	TGTGCCAGCAGTGAACTGCGGACCCGGACGCCCTACGAGCAGTACTTC
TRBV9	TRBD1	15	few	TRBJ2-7	CASSQVGTGGDEQYF	TGTGCCAGCAGCCAAGTAGGGACAGGGGGCGACGAGCAGTACTTC
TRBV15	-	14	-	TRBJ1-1	CATSREVTNTEAFF	TGTGCCACCAGCAGAGAGGTCACCAACACTGAAGCTTTCTTT
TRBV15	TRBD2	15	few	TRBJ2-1	CATRGLAGGPIEQFF	TGTGCCACCAGGGGACTAGCGGGGGGGCCGATTGAGCAGTTCTTC
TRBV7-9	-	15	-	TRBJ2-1	CASSLVDTLYNEQFF	TGTGCCAGCAGCCTGGTGGACACTCTCTACAATGAGCAGTTCTTC
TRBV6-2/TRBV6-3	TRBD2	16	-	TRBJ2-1	CASTLTSGDSYNGQFF	TGTGCCAGCACCCTGACTAGCGGGGACTCCTACAATGGGCAGTTCTTC
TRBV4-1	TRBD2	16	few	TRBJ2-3	CASSRLAGGETDTQYF	TGCGCCAGCAGCCGCCTAGCGGGGGGGGAAACAGATACGCAGTATTTT
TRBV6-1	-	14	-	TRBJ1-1	CASSDPGLGTEAFF	TGTGCCAGCAGTGATCCAGGGTTGGGCACTGAAGCTTTCTTT
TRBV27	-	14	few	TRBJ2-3	CASTPPTDTDTQYF	TGTGCCAGCACCCCGCCTACTGACACAGATACGCAGTATTTT
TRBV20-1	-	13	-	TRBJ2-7	CSATGTLSYEQYF	TGCAGTGCTACCGGGACATTGTCCTACGAGCAGTACTTC
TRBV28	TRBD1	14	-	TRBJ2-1	CASSGQGAGDEQFF	TGTGCCAGCAGTGGACAGGGGGCTGGAGATGAGCAGTTCTTC
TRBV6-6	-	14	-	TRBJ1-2	CASDSYRASWGYTF	TGTGCCAGCGACTCGTATCGGGCATCCTGGGGCTACACCTTC
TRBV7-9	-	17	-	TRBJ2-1	CASSSTRTVSSYNEQFF	TGTGCCAGCAGCTCAACCCGGACAGTGAGCTCCTACAATGAGCAGTTCTTC